This TCR beta chain was sequenced for a study of cytomegalovirus exposure and HLA in healthy donors. Primers: 60 Vbeta forward and 13 Jbeta reverse. Method: immunoSEQ multiplex PCR; TCRdb's copy keeps in-frame clones and lacks some. The sample consists of about 97,000 clones, approximately 87% of them appearing once. The table lists this clone with a count of one. Germline CDR1 reads SGHRS; CDR2 reads YFSETQ. The V and J ends lost 2 bases and 3 bases, in that order; junction bases with no gene match: 4. The CDR3 runs 14 residues. The clonotype comes from a man aged 40-49 years in good health and CMV-seronegative. The chain is built from TRBV5-1 and TRBJ2-7, with 8 bases fitting TRBD2. Sequencing was carried out using PBMCs. The CDR3 loop reads CASSFGSGDYEQYF. The DNA of the CDR3 is TGCGCCAGCAGCTTCGGTAGCGGGGACTACGAGCAGTACTTC.